The rows below give T cell receptor beta chains drawn from one sample of a study of blood T cell repertoires in COVID-19. Libraries were prepared by immunoSEQ multiplex PCR; TCRdb keeps only in-frame clonotypes and omits some of them. Here the sample spans approximately 200,000 clones, approximately 81% being singletons. Sequenced: peripheral blood. The source is a person aged 70 to 85 with COVID-19, enrolled during active disease. The CDR3 runs from the conserved cysteine through the conserved F or W. D genes are given only for firm matches. Size is omitted from some rows. Given values are once, few, many or a class for expanded clones.

>NA|TRBV6-5|NA|TRBJ1-6
TGTGCCAGCACCCGGGCCAGGGATGGTTCACCCCTCCACTTT
CASTRARDGSPLHF
>NA|TRBV25-1|TRBD1|TRBJ2-2
TGTGCCAGCAAGGGGCCTGACGACAGGGGATACACCGGGGAGCTGTTTTTT
CASKGPDDRGYTGELFF
>NA|TRBV6-6|TRBD2|TRBJ2-3
TGTGCCAGCAGTCCTTTGACTAGCGGGAGGGCCGGCAAAACAGATACGCAGTATTTT
CASSPLTSGRAGKTDTQYF
>NA|TRBV25-1|NA|TRBJ1-6
TGTGCCAGCAGTGTACAGGGATATTCACCCCTCCACTTT
CASSVQGYSPLHF
>NA|TRBV5-1|NA|TRBJ2-2
TGCGCCAGCAGCCTTGAACCGGTGTCCACCGGGGAGCTGTTTTTT
CASSLEPVSTGELFF
>NA|TRBV11-2|TRBD1|TRBJ1-2
TGTGCCAGCAGCTTGACCGACCAGGGGGCAAACTTCTATGGCTACACCTTC
CASSLTDQGANFYGYTF
>NA|TRBV3-1/TRBV3-2|NA|TRBJ1-4
TGTGCCAGCAGCCAAGATCTGAACACAAAACTGTTTTTT
CASSQDLNTKLFF
>NA|TRBV6-5|TRBD1|TRBJ2-2
TGTGCCAGCAGTCTAAGACAGGGAAACACCGGGGAGCTGTTTTTT
CASSLRQGNTGELFF
>NA|TRBV19|NA|TRBJ1-4
TGTGCCAGTAGTATTATGGGGGCCGCCTCGACTAATGAAAAACTGTTTTTT
CASSIMGAASTNEKLFF
>NA|TRBV4-1|TRBD2|TRBJ2-1
TGCGCCAGCAGCCAATCGGGCGGGGGGGCCTACAATGAGCAGTTCTTC
CASSQSGGGAYNEQFF
>NA|TRBV6-5|NA|TRBJ1-3
TGTGCCAGCAGTTGGCTACAGGGACAACGGGACACCATATATTTT
CASSWLQGQRDTIYF
>NA|TRBV19|NA|TRBJ1-5
TGTGCCAGTAGTACCCAGGTTTCGGGCAATCAGCCCCAGCATTTT
CASSTQVSGNQPQHF
>NA|TRBV24-1|TRBD1|TRBJ2-5
TGTGCCACCAGTGAGGGACAGGCACATCTGGTAACCACACAGGGGACCCAGTACTTC
CATSEGQAHLVTTQGTQYF
>NA|TRBV19|TRBD1|TRBJ2-3
TGTGCCAGTAGTGCCCGACAGGGGGCAGATACGCAGTATTTT
CASSARQGADTQYF
>NA|TRBV19|NA|TRBJ1-5
TGTGCCAGTAGCCCCGGGGGAAGGGGTCAGCCCCAGCATTTT
CASSPGGRGQPQHF
>NA|TRBV7-9|NA|TRBJ2-2
TGTGCCAGCAGCTTAGCCGTCCGTGCCGGGGAGCTGTTTTTT
CASSLAVRAGELFF
>many|TRBV28|NA|TRBJ2-5
TGTGCCAGCAGTTTCTGGGGACTTCAAGAGACCCAGTACTTC
CASSFWGLQETQYF
>NA|TRBV28|NA|TRBJ1-1
TGTGCCAGCAGGTCCTACCTAGCTGGTGAAGCTTTCTTT
CASRSYLAGEAFF
>NA|TRBV10-1|NA|TRBJ2-7
TGCGCCAGCCCCGGACAGAAAATCCTCTACGAGCAGTACTTC
CASPGQKILYEQYF
>NA|TRBV6-5|NA|TRBJ1-5
TGTGCCAGCAGTTCCCAGTTGGCAGTATACCAGCCCCAGCATTTT
CASSSQLAVYQPQHF
>NA|TRBV7-2|NA|TRBJ2-3
TGTGCCAGCAGCACCCGGAGGACAGCTTCAGATACGCAGTATTTT
CASSTRRTASDTQYF
>NA|TRBV29-1|TRBD1|TRBJ2-2
TGCAGCGTTGGACAGGGGGCAGGGAACACCGGGGAGCTGTTTTTT
CSVGQGAGNTGELFF
>NA|TRBV13|NA|TRBJ2-6
TGTGCCAGCAGCTCTACAGGGATCTCTGGGGCCAACGTCCTGACTTTC
CASSSTGISGANVLTF
>NA|TRBV28|TRBD1|TRBJ1-2
TGTGCCACCCAGACAGGGAACTATGGCTACACCTTC
CATQTGNYGYTF
>NA|TRBV21-1|NA|TRBJ2-7
TGTGCCAGCAGCCCCAGTGGCGTCGTGCAAGGGGGTCAACTCTACGAGCAGTACTTC
CASSPSGVVQGGQLYEQYF
>NA|TRBV27|NA|TRBJ2-6
TGTGCCAGCAAAAAGACAGGCACCAGCTCTGGGGCCAACGTCCTGACTTTC
CASKKTGTSSGANVLTF
>NA|TRBV28|TRBD1|TRBJ2-3
TGTGCCAGCGGTACAGGGGTAACAGATACGCAGTATTTT
CASGTGVTDTQYF
>NA|TRBV2|NA|TRBJ2-4
TGTGCCAGCAGTGAAGAAGGCAGGGGGGTCCTCTTC
CASSEEGRGVLF
>NA|TRBV7-2|NA|TRBJ1-1
TGTGCCAGCAGCTCCTCGGGGGACGGCTACACTGAAGCTTTCTTT
CASSSSGDGYTEAFF
>NA|TRBV7-2|TRBD1|TRBJ1-6
TGTGCCAGCAGCCCTGGGACAGGGGTCTTGATTAATTCACCCCTCCACTTT
CASSPGTGVLINSPLHF
>NA|TRBV15|TRBD1|TRBJ1-2
TGTGCCACCAGCAGAGAGGCAGGGGGAGACTATGGCTACACCTTC
CATSREAGGDYGYTF
>NA|TRBV6-4|TRBD1|TRBJ1-6
TGTGCCAGCAGGGGGACAGGGGGAGGTAATTCACCCCTCCACTTT
CASRGTGGGNSPLHF
>once|TRBV19|TRBD1|TRBJ1-6
TGTGCCAGTAGTATTTCGGTCGGACAGGTTAATTCACCCCTCCACTTT
CASSISVGQVNSPLHF
>once|TRBV4-3|NA|TRBJ1-6
TGCGCCAGCAGCCAGCAAAGGGGTTCACCCCTCCACTTT
CASSQQRGSPLHF
>few|TRBV5-6|NA|TRBJ2-1
TGTGCCAGCAGCTTGTCCGGCGGCATGCCCTACAATGAGCAGTTCTTC
CASSLSGGMPYNEQFF
>NA|TRBV7-2|TRBD2|TRBJ2-1
TGTGCCAGCAGCTTAGTGGCGGGAGATGATGAGCAGTTCTTC
CASSLVAGDDEQFF
>once|TRBV28|NA|TRBJ1-4
TGTGCCAGCAGTCTCCTACCGACAGGATTTAATGAAAAACTGTTTTTT
CASSLLPTGFNEKLFF
>once|TRBV7-2|NA|TRBJ2-1
TGTGCCAGCAGCTTAGAGGCTAGTCCCTACAATGAGCAGTTCTTC
CASSLEASPYNEQFF
>NA|TRBV29-1|TRBD1|TRBJ2-7
TGCAGCGTGGGACAGACCTACGAGCAGTACTTC
CSVGQTYEQYF
>NA|TRBV5-1|NA|TRBJ2-6
TGCGCCAGCAGCTTGGCTACCTCTGGGGCCAACGTCCTGACTTTC
CASSLATSGANVLTF
>NA|TRBV11-2|TRBD1|TRBJ2-3
TGTGCCAGCAGCTTGGAGAGGGGGCGCACAGATACGCAGTATTTT
CASSLERGRTDTQYF
>NA|TRBV29-1|TRBD1|TRBJ1-1
TGCAGCGTGCGCAGGGGGCGGGGTACTGAAGCTTTCTTT
CSVRRGRGTEAFF
>once|TRBV10-3|NA|TRBJ2-2
TGTGCCCCCCCGCGAGTCGGGTGGAACACCGGGGAGCTGTTTTTT
CAPPRVGWNTGELFF
>NA|TRBV19|NA|TRBJ1-1
TGTGCCAGTAGTCGACAGACGATGAACACTGAAGCTTTCTTT
CASSRQTMNTEAFF
>once|TRBV7-2|NA|TRBJ1-1
TGTGCCAGCAGCTTGAAACCCCCGGGAGGCACTGAAGCTTTCTTT
CASSLKPPGGTEAFF
>NA|TRBV7-2|NA|TRBJ2-7
TGTGCCAGCAGCCCCAGGGACAACCCCTACGAGCAGTACTTC
CASSPRDNPYEQYF
>NA|TRBV24-1|TRBD1|TRBJ2-3
TGTGCCACCAGTGACTCCACAGGGGGAAGCACAGATACGCAGTATTTT
CATSDSTGGSTDTQYF
>once|TRBV7-9|NA|TRBJ1-1
TGTGCCAGCAGCTTAGGCCAGGGGAACACTGAAGCTTTCTTT
CASSLGQGNTEAFF
>NA|TRBV7-2|NA|TRBJ2-3
TGTGCCAGCAACCCATTGGGGAGGAGTTTGGGAGATACGCAGTATTTT
CASNPLGRSLGDTQYF
>NA|TRBV5-4|NA|TRBJ2-5
TGTGCCAGTACTCGGGACACGTATACTCAAGAGACCCAGTACTTC
CASTRDTYTQETQYF